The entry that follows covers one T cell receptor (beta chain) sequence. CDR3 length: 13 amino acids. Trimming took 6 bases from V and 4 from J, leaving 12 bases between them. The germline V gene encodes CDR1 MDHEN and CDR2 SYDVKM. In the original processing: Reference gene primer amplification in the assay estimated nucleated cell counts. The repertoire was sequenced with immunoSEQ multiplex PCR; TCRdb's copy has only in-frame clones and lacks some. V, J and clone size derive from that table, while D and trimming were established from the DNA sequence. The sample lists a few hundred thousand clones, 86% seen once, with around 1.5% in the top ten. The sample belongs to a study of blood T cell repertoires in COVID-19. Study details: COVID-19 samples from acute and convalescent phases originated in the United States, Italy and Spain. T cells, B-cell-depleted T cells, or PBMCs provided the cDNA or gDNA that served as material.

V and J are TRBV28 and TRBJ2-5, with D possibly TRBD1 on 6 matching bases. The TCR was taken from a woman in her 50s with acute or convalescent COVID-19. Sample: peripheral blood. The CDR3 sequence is CASRGHSRETQYF. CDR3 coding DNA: TGTGCCAGCAGGGGACACTCTCGAGAGACCCAGTACTTC.